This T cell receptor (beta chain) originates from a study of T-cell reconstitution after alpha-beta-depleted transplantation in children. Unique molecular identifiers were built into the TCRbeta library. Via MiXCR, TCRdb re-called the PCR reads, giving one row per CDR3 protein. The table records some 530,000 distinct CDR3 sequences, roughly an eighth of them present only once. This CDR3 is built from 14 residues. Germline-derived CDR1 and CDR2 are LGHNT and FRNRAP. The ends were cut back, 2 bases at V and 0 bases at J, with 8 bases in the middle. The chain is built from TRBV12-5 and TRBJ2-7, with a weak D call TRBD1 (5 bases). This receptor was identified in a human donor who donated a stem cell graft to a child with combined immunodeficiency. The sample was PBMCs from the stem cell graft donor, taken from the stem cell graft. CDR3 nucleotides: TGTGCTAGTGGTTTGCAGGGTAGCTCCTACGAGCAGTACTTC. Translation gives CASGLQGSSYEQYF.